The table lists the clone carrying this T cell receptor (beta chain) with a few counts. Method: immunoSEQ multiplex PCR; TCRdb's copy keeps in-frame clones and lacks some. This sample has roughly 290,000 clones; roughly 89% occur once, and the top ten carry about 1.7%. This record comes from a study of blood T cell repertoires in COVID-19. The wider study: COVID-19 samples collected from the United States, Italy and Spain covered acute and convalescent phases.

The study drew participants aged about 18 to 90 years from under 30 US areas. From germline, CDR1 is SGHAT and CDR2 FQNNGV. The CDR3 sequence is 15 residues long. With V trimmed by 5 bases and J by 7 bases, 6 bases remained unmatched. This sequence was found in a woman aged 40 to 50 who had recovered from COVID-19. Sequencing was done on a sample of PBMCs or T cells enriched from blood (not recorded which). The chain uses TRBV11-2 and TRBJ1-6; 9 bases are shared with TRBD1. The CDR3 DNA follows: TGTGCCAGCAGCGGCGCCGGGACAGGGAATTCACCCCTCCACTTT. It translates to CASSGAGTGNSPLHF.